Below, 30 T cell receptor beta chains from the same sample are listed, as sequenced in a study of Tregs in tolerant kidney transplant recipients. TCRdb's copy holds only in-frame clones and misses some; the assay was immunoSEQ multiplex PCR. The repertoire holds around 98,000 clones, with roughly 93% as singletons. Material: CD4+ T cells from blood, obtained before the transplant. The receptors were gathered from a human donor who received a combined kidney and bone marrow transplant.

The V gene is TRBV19, the J gene TRBJ1-2; D might be TRBD1 (5 bases). The CDR3 spans 16 residues. Deletions cut 3 bases from V and 3 bases from J, with 17 bases between. Germline CDR1 and CDR2: LNHDA and SQIVND (reference sequence). CDR3 in amino acids: CASSISHFDRDYGYTF. CDR3 in DNA: TGTGCCAGTAGTATTTCCCACTTCGACAGAGACTATGGCTACACCTTC.

This sequence joins TRBV10-3 and TRBJ2-7; 7 positions match TRBD1. The CDR3 has 13 residues. Per the germline V gene, CDR1 is ENHRY and CDR2 is SYGVKD. After removal of 4 bases from V and 5 bases from J, the junction contained 5 bases not matched to a gene. The DNA of the CDR3 is TGTGCCATCAGTGCTGGACAGGACGACGAGCAGTACTTC. It codes for CAISAGQDDEQYF.

This clone is a singleton in its sample. The CDR3 reads CASNPKETQYF. The CDR3 DNA is TGTGCCAGCAACCCTAAAGAGACCCAGTACTTC. The V call is TRBV6-1, the J call TRBJ2-5; D not resolved. Between the trimmed V and J ends, which lost 7 bases and 3 bases, there was a span of 6 bases. The CDR3 is made up of 11 amino acids. CDR1 and CDR2 from the germline V gene are MNHNS and SASEGT.

This rearrangement joins TRBV10-3 to TRBJ1-5; D unresolved. Germline loops: CDR1 ENHRY, CDR2 SYGVKD. The germline V and J ends were trimmed by 0 bases and 4 bases, with 10 bases remaining between them. There are 15 residues in the CDR3. The CDR3 protein is CAISESRDQNQPQHF. In DNA form, the CDR3 reads TGTGCCATCAGTGAGTCGCGAGATCAAAATCAGCCCCAGCATTTT.

V is TRBV19 and J is TRBJ1-1; 8 nucleotides align to TRBD1. Germline V gene lookup returns CDR1 LNHDA and CDR2 SQIVND (reference sequence). CDR3 length: 14 amino acids. V dropped 4 bases and J dropped 11; count of bases not matched to a gene: 12. The chain's CDR3 is CASSTDRVGTRAFF. The CDR3 DNA sequence: TGTGCCAGTAGTACGGACAGGGTTGGGACGCGCGCTTTCTTT.

This clone was found once. The rearrangement uses TRBV25-1 and TRBJ2-1; 8 positions agree with TRBD1. The CDR3 has 16 residues. Trimming removed 1 base from V and 9 bases from J; junction bases left unmatched: 11. Germline V gene data show CDR1 as MGHDK and CDR2 as SYGVNS. Here the CDR3 DNA reads TGTGCCAGCAGTGAATGGCTAGACAGGGGAAGGGGTGAGCAGTTCTTC. It translates to CASSEWLDRGRGEQFF.

The chain links TRBV7-3 to TRBJ2-1; tentatively, D is TRBD2 (7 bases). V dropped 6 bases and J dropped 8 bases, with 11 bases sitting between them. Germline-derived CDR1 and CDR2 are SGHTA and FQGTGA. The CDR3 is made up of 12 amino acids. CDR3 residues: CASSQGGDEQFF. The CDR3 nucleotides read TGTGCCAGCAGTCAAGGGGGGGATGAGCAGTTCTTC.

The CDR3 region has the DNA TGTGCCAGCAGCCGAACAGGGTCCGAGGATGGCTACACCTTC. This encodes CASSRTGSEDGYTF. The V and J genes are TRBV6-5 and TRBJ1-2; D may be TRBD1 (6 bases). V lost 6 bases and J lost 6, with 17 bases in between. The CDR3 totals 14 residues. Germline loops: CDR1 MNHEY, CDR2 SVGAGI.

The chain employs TRBV6-1 and TRBJ2-3, with 14 bases that match TRBD2. The junction had 13 bases not matched to a gene; V was cut back by 2 bases and J by 6 bases. The CDR3 consists of 19 residues. Germline V lookup: CDR1 MNHNS, CDR2 SASEGT. The CDR3 nucleotides are TGTGCCAGCAGTGAAACAGGGACAGGGACTAGCGGGAGTTCGGATACGCAGTATTTT. Translating gives CASSETGTGTSGSSDTQYF.

The chain combines TRBV27 with TRBJ2-1; 8 bases match TRBD1. CDR1 is MNHEY and CDR2 is SMNVEV in the germline V gene (reference sequence). The trim removed 6 bases at V and 7 bases at J, leaving 8 bases unmatched. This CDR3 has 14 amino acids. The DNA of the CDR3 is TGTGCCAGCAGCCCGGACAGGGAGTCTAATGAGCAGTTCTTC. Amino acids: CASSPDRESNEQFF.

The rearrangement links TRBV5-1 to TRBJ2-1, with TRBD2 as a possible D gene (5 bases). This CDR3 comprises 15 residues. In germline, CDR1 is SGHRS, CDR2 YFSETQ. Trimming pared 0 bases from V and 3 bases from J, leaving 10 bases between. The CDR3 coding sequence is TGCGCCAGCAGCTTGGAACACGGGGTCTACAATGAGCAGTTCTTC. This sequence encodes CASSLEHGVYNEQFF.

The V call is TRBV6-5, the J call TRBJ1-2, with D possibly matching TRBD1 (5 bases). The CDR3 is 12 amino acids. Trimming cost V 5 bases and J 8 bases, with 12 bases left between them. From germline, CDR1 is MNHEY and CDR2 SVGAGI. CDR3 protein: CASSLGREGYTF. CDR3 coding DNA: TGTGCCAGCAGTCTAGGCAGGGAAGGCTACACCTTC.

The chain recombines TRBV18 with TRBJ1-2; D not resolved. V was trimmed by 3 bases and J by 8 bases, leaving 16 bases between them. The CDR3 has 14 amino acids. Germline CDR1 and CDR2: KGHSH and LQKENI. CDR3 region: CASSPSEGTEGYTF. CDR3 in DNA: TGTGCCAGCTCACCCTCCGAGGGAACAGAGGGCTACACCTTC. The variable domain in full, with the rest retrieved from reference TRBV18 and TRBJ1-2, is NAGVMQNPRHLVRRRGQEARLRCSPMKGHSHVYWYRQLPEEGLKFMVYLQKENIIDESGMPKERFSAEFPKEGPSILRIQQVVRGDSAAYFCASSPSEGTEGYTFGSGTRLTVV.

The chain joins TRBV5-5 to TRBJ1-4; D is unresolved. CDR3 length: 14 amino acids. Germline V CDR1 and CDR2: SGHKS, YYEKEE (reference sequence). The V end lost 4 bases, the J end lost 5 bases, and 12 bases lay between the germline ends. Here the CDR3 DNA reads TGTGCCAGCAGCGCAACCGGGATCAATGAAAAACTGTTTTTT. Its protein is CASSATGINEKLFF.

The chain has TRBV6-4 and TRBJ2-7; TRBD2 agrees at 7 bases. V trimming: 2 bases; J trimming: 3 bases; junction bases outside the gene matches: 7. The CDR3 runs to 15 residues. Germline V gene sequence: CDR1 MRHNA, CDR2 SNTAGT. The CDR3 protein is CASSDGRVKDYEQYF. For the CDR3, the DNA is TGTGCCAGCAGTGACGGGAGGGTGAAGGACTACGAGCAGTACTTC.

On this clone itself: The same CDR3 can be traced to other DNA sequences in this sample. The V gene is TRBV6-1, the J gene TRBJ1-6, with D perhaps TRBD1 (6 bases). Germline V gene lookup returns CDR1 MNHNS and CDR2 SASEGT. Trimming left V 6 bases short and J 13 bases short, with 16 bases between. This CDR3 has 13 residues. CDR3: CASRTRQDSPLHF. Written as DNA, the CDR3 is TGTGCCAGCAGAACAAGACAGGACTCCCCCCTCCACTTT.

The chain is built from TRBV29-1 and TRBJ2-1; possible D gene TRBD1, 5 bases. The CDR3 runs 15 residues. V lost 0 bases and J lost 3, with 12 bases in between. Germline V gene sequence: CDR1 SQVTM, CDR2 ANQGSEA. The CDR3 DNA is TGCAGCGTTGAAGAATTCACAGGAGACTACAATGAGCAGTTCTTC. Translated: CSVEEFTGDYNEQFF.

The J gene is TRBJ2-3, the V gene TRBV29-1; D unresolved. Per germline, CDR1 SQVTM and CDR2 ANQGSEA. The CDR3 has 12 residues. V dropped 6 bases and J dropped 1 base, with 8 bases sitting between them. The CDR3: CSVVAGTDTQYF. The CDR3 bases are TGCAGCGTGGTGGCAGGCACAGATACGCAGTATTTT.

The chain is built from TRBV7-3 and TRBJ2-1, with 7 bases fitting TRBD2. Germline lookup yields CDR1 SGHTA and CDR2 FQGTGA. V dropped 2 bases and J dropped 4; count of bases not matched to a gene: 5. There are 15 residues in the CDR3. The CDR3 sequence is CASSLAGVGYNEQFF. In DNA, the CDR3 is TGTGCCAGCAGCTTAGCGGGAGTGGGTTACAATGAGCAGTTCTTC.

The chain employs TRBV19 and TRBJ2-4; a possible D gene is TRBD2 (5 bases). This CDR3 is built from 14 residues. Germline CDR1 reads LNHDA; CDR2 reads SQIVND (reference sequence). Here the CDR3 DNA reads TGTGAAGTAAAGCGGAGGCTAGCCAAAAACATTCAGTACTTC. Its translation: CEVKRRLAKNIQYF.

The CDR3 nucleotides read TGTGCCAGCTCACCACCGACCGGGAACTATGGCTACACCTTC. This sequence encodes CASSPPTGNYGYTF. V and J are TRBV18 and TRBJ1-2, with D uncertain. This CDR3 has 14 amino acids. Trimming cost V 0 bases and J 2 bases, with 7 bases left between them. In germline, CDR1 is KGHSH, CDR2 LQKENI.

J is TRBJ1-1 and V is TRBV10-3, with 8 positions matching TRBD1. The CDR3 extends over 14 amino acids. Germline loops: CDR1 ENHRY, CDR2 SYGVKD. Trimming took 3 bases from V and 5 from J; bases not matched to a gene: 5. The CDR3 loop reads CAISDYRGRTEAFF. CDR3 DNA: TGTGCCATCAGTGATTACAGGGGGAGAACTGAAGCTTTCTTT.

The rearrangement joins TRBV7-2 to TRBJ1-4; D may be TRBD1 (5 bases). Trimming took 4 bases from V and 3 from J, leaving 12 bases between them. CDR3 size: 15 residues. The germline V gene has CDR1 SGHTA and CDR2 FQGNSA. The CDR3 DNA reads TGTGCCAGCAGCTACCAGACAGCCGCTAATGAAAAACTGTTTTTT. Translating gives CASSYQTAANEKLFF.

The genes are TRBV7-2 and TRBJ2-7; TRBD1 matches at 7 bases. Germline lookup yields CDR1 SGHTA and CDR2 FQGNSA. J lost 0 bases, V lost 2 bases, and 4 bases had no gene match. This CDR3 is 15 amino acids long. DNA for the CDR3: TGTGCCAGCAGCTTATCTTCAGGGGGCTCCTACGAGCAGTACTTC. Encoded protein: CASSLSSGGSYEQYF.

In DNA, the CDR3 is TGTGCCAGCAGCGTAAGGGGAGGGGGACTAGAGAGCGACGAGCAGTACTTC. It codes for CASSVRGGGLESDEQYF. J is TRBJ2-7 and V is TRBV9; 8 bases match TRBD2. Germline-derived CDR1 and CDR2 are SGDLS and YYNGEE. The V gene end was trimmed by 1 base and the J gene end by 5 bases; junction bases not matched to a gene: 14. The CDR3 runs to 17 residues. The variable domain in full, completed from reference TRBV9 and TRBJ2-7, reads DSGVTQTPKHLITATGQRVTLRCSPRSGDLSVYWYQQSLDQGLQFLIQYYNGEERAKGNILERFSAQQFPDLHSELNLSSLELGDSALYFCASSVRGGGLESDEQYFGPGTRLTVT.

This clone has just one count. The chain recombines TRBV7-9 with TRBJ2-3; D may be TRBD1 (5 bases). This CDR3 is 15 amino acids long. From germline, CDR1 is SEHNR and CDR2 FQNEAQ (reference sequence). Between the trimmed V and J ends, which lost 2 bases and 1 base, there was a span of 10 bases. In DNA, the CDR3 is TGTGCCAGCAGCTTACTAACAGGCGGCACAGATACGCAGTATTTT. Residues: CASSLLTGGTDTQYF.

The chain employs TRBV7-6 and TRBJ2-7; D is unclear. Germline V gene data show CDR1 as SGHVS and CDR2 as FNYEAQ. CDR3 length: 13 residues. Trimming left V 4 bases short and J 2 bases short, with 9 bases between. CDR3 sequence: CASSSGFTYEQYF. The CDR3 DNA follows: TGTGCCAGCAGCTCCGGGTTCACCTACGAGCAGTACTTC.

The rearrangement links TRBV30 to TRBJ2-1; 8 bases map to TRBD2. Germline V gene lookup returns CDR1 GTSNPN and CDR2 SVGIG (reference sequence). The CDR3 totals 15 residues. J lost 6 bases, V lost 3 bases, and 10 bases had no gene match. CDR3 sequence: CAWSALGLAGNEQFF. The CDR3 coding sequence is TGTGCCTGGAGCGCTCTCGGGCTAGCGGGCAATGAGCAGTTCTTC.

This clone showed up just a few times. This chain uses TRBV5-1 with TRBJ1-3; D might be TRBD1 (6 bases). Germline V lookup: CDR1 SGHRS, CDR2 YFSETQ. This CDR3 spans 16 amino acids. V gave up 4 bases and J gave up 0 bases, with 14 bases separating them. CDR3 nucleotide sequence: TGCGCCAGCAGCATTGCGACAGGCAGCTCTGGAAACACCATATATTTT. The encoded protein is CASSIATGSSGNTIYF.

The rearrangement links TRBV7-2 to TRBJ1-4; the match to TRBD1 covers 7 bases. CDR1 is SGHTA, CDR2 FQGNSA, per germline. V gave up 6 bases and J gave up 5 bases; unmatched junction bases: 9. This CDR3 contains 15 residues. CDR3 sequence reads: CASRQQGTRNEKLFF. The CDR3 DNA is TGTGCCAGCAGACAACAGGGGACGAGGAATGAAAAACTGTTTTTT.